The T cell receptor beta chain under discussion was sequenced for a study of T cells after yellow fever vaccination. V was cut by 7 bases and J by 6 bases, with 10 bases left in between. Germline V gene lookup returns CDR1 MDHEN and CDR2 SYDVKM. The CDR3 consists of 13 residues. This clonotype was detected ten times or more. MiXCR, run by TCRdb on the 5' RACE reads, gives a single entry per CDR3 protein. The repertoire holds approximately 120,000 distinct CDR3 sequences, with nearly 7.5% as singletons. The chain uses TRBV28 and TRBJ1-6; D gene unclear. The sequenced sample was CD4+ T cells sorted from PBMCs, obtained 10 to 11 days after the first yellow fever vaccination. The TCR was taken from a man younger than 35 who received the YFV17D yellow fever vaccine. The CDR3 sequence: CASTNQVNSPLHF. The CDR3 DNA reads TGTGCCAGCACCAACCAAGTTAATTCACCCCTCCACTTT. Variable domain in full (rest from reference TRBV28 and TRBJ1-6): DVKVTQSSRYLVKRTGEKVFLECVQDMDHENMFWYRQDPGLGLRLIYFSYDVKMKEKGDIPEGYSVSREKKERFSLILESASTNQTSMYLCASTNQVNSPLHFGNGTRLTVT.